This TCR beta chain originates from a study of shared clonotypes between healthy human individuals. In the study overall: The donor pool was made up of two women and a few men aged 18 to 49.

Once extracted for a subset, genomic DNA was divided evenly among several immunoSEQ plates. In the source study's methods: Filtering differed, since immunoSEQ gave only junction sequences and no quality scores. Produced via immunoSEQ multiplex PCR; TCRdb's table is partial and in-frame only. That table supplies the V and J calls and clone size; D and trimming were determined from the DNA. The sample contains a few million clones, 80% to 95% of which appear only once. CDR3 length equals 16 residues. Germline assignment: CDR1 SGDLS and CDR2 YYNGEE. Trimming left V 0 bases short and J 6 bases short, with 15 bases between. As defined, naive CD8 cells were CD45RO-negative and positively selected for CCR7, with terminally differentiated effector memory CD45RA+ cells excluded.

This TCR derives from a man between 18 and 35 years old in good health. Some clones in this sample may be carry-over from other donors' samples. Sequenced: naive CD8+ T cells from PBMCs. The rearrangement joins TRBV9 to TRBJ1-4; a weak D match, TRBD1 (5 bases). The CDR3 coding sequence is TGTGCCAGCAGCGTAGCTGTGGGCGGAGGGGATGAAAAACTGTTTTTT. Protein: CASSVAVGGGDEKLFF.